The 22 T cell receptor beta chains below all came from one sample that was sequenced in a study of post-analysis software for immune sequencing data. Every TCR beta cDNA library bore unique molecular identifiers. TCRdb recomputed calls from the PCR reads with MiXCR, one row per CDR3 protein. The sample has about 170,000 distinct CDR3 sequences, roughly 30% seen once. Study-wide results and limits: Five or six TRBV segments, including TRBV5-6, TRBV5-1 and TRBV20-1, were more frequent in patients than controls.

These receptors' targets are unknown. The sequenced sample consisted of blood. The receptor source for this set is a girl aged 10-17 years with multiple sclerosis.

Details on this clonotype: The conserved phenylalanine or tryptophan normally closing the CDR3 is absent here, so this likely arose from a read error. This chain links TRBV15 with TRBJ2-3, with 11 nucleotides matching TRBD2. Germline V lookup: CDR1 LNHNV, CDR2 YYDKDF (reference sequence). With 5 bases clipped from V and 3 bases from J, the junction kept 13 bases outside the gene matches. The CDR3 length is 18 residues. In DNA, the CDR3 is TGTGCCACCAGCCCAGTCCTTTTAGCGGGAGGGCGGACAGATACGCAGTATTGT. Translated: CATSPVLLAGGRTDTQYC.

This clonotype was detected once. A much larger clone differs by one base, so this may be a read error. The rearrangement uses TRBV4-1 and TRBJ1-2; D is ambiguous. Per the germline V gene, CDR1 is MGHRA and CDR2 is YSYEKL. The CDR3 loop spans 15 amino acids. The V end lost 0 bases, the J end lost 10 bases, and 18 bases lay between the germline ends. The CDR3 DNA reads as TGCGCCAGCAGCCAAGAGACGCAGGTTTTAGGTGACTACACCTTC. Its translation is CASSQETQVLGDYTF.

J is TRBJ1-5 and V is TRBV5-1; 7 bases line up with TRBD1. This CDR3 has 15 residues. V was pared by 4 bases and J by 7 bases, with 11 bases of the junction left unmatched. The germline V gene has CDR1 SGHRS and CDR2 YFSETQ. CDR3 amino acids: CASSPGTVQEQPQHF. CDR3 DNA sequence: TGCGCCAGCAGCCCGGGGACAGTCCAGGAACAGCCCCAGCATTTT.

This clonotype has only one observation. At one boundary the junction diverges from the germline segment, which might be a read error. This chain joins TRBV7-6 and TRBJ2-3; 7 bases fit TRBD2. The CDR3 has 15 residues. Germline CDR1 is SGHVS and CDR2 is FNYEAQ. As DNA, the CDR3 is TGTACCAGCAGCTTAGGGGCTAGCGGCACAGATACCCAGTATTTT. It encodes CTSSLGASGTDTQYF. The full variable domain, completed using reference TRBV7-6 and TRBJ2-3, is GAGVSQSPRYKVTKRGQDVALRCDPISGHVSLYWYRQALGQGPEFLTYFNYEAQQDKSGLPNDRFSAERPEGSISTLTIQRTEQRDSAMYRCTSSLGASGTDTQYFGPGTRLTVL.

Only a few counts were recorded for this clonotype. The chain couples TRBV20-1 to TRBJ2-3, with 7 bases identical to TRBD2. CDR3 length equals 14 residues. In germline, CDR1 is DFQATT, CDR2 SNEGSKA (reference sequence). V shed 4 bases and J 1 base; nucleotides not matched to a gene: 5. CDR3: CSAISGDGTDTQYF. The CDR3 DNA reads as TGCAGTGCTATCAGCGGGGACGGCACAGATACGCAGTATTTT.

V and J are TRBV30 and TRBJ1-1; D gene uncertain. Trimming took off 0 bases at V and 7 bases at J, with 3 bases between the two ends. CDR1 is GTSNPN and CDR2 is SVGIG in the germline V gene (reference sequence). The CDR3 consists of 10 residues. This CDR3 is CAWSVREAFF. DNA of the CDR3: TGTGCCTGGAGTGTCCGTGAAGCTTTCTTT.

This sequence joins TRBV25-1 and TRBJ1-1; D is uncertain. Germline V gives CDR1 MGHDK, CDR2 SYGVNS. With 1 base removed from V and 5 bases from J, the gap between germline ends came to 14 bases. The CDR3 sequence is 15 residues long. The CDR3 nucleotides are TGTGCCAGCAGTGAATCCGTACGGACGGGAACTGAAGCTTTCTTT. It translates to CASSESVRTGTEAFF.

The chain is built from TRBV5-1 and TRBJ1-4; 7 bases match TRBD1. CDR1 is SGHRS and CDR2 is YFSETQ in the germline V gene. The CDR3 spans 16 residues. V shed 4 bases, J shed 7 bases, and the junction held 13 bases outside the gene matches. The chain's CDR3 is CASSEGRTGHPEKLFF. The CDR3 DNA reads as TGCGCCAGCAGCGAGGGGAGGACAGGACATCCTGAAAAACTGTTTTTT.

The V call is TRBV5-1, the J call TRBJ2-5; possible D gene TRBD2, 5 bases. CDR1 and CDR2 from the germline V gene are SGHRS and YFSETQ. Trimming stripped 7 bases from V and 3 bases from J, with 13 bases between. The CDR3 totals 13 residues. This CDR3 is CASGMRAEETQYF. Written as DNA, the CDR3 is TGCGCCAGCGGGATGAGGGCCGAAGAGACCCAGTACTTC.

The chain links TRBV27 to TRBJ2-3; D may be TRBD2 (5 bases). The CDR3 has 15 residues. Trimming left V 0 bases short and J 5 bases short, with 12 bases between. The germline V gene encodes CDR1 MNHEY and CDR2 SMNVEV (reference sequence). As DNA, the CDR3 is TGTGCCAGCAGTTTATCCGGTCTAGGAGGAGATACGCAGTATTTT. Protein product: CASSLSGLGGDTQYF.

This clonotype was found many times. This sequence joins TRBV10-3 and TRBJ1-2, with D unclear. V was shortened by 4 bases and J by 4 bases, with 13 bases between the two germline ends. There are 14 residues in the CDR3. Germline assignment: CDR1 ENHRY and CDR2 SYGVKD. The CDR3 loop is CAISAGDQSYGYTF. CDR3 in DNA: TGTGCCATCAGTGCCGGGGATCAGAGCTATGGCTACACCTTC.

The CDR3, as DNA: TGCGCCAGCAGCCTCCGGACTAGTAGCGGGACCTACTACGAGCAGTACTTC. Encoded protein: CASSLRTSSGTYYEQYF. This chain links TRBV4-1 with TRBJ2-7; 8 nucleotides match TRBD2. The ends lost 4 bases at V and 3 bases at J; junction bases unmatched: 14. The CDR3 sequence is 17 residues long. The germline V gene has CDR1 MGHRA and CDR2 YSYEKL.

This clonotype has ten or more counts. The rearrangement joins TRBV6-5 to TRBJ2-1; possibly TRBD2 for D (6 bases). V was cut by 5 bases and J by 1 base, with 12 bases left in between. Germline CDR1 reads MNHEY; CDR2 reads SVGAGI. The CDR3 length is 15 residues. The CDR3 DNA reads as TGTGCCAGCAGTCGCGGGAAGGCGTCCTACAATGAGCAGTTCTTC. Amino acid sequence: CASSRGKASYNEQFF.

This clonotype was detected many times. The CDR3 DNA reads TGTGCCAGCAGCCAAGATCGGACTAGCGGCTACGAGCAGTACTTC. It encodes CASSQDRTSGYEQYF. This chain uses TRBV3-1 with TRBJ2-7, with TRBD2 matching over 10 bases. The germline CDR1 and CDR2 sequences are LGHDT and YNNKEL (reference sequence). CDR3 length: 15 amino acids. V trimming: 0 bases; J trimming: 3 bases; junction bases outside the gene matches: 2.

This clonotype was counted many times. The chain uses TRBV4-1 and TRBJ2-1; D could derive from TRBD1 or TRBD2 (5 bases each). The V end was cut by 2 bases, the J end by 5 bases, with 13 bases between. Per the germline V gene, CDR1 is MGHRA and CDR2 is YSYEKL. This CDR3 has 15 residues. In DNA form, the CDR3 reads TGCGCCAGCAGCCAACCCTCGGGACCCCACAATGAGCAGTTCTTC. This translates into CASSQPSGPHNEQFF.

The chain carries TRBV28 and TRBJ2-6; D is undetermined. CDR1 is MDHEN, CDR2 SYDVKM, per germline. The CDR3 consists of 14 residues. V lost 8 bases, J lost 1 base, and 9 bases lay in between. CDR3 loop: CASRPSSGANVLTF. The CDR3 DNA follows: TGTGCCAGCCGCCCTTCTTCTGGGGCCAACGTCCTGACTTTC.

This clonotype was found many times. The CDR3 DNA is TGCAGCGTCGCCGGGGGGACAGGGGTCTTTCACACTGAAGCTTTCTTT. As protein: CSVAGGTGVFHTEAFF. The chain carries TRBV29-1 and TRBJ1-1, with 10 bases fitting TRBD1. V dropped 6 bases and J dropped 3; count of bases not matched to a gene: 13. The CDR3 has 16 amino acids. The germline V gene has CDR1 SQVTM and CDR2 ANQGSEA.

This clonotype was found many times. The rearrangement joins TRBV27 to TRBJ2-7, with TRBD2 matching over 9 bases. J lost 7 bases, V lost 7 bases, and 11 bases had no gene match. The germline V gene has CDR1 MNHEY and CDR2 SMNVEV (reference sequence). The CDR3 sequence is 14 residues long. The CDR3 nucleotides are TGTGCCAGCAAACTTATAGCGGGGGCTACGGAGCAGTACTTC. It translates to CASKLIAGATEQYF.

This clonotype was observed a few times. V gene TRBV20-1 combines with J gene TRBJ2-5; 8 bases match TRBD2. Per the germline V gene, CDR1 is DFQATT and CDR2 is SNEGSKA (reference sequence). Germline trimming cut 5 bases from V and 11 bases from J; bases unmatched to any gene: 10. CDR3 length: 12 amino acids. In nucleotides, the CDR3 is TGCAGTGCTGGACTAGCCGGGAGCGGGCAGTACTTC. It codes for CSAGLAGSGQYF.

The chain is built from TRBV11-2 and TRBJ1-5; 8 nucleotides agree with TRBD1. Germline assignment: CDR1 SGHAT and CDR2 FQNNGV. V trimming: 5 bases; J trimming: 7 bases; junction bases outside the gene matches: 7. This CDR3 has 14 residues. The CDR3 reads CASSQSTGGQPQHF. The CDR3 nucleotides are TGTGCCAGCAGCCAATCCACAGGGGGACAGCCCCAGCATTTT.

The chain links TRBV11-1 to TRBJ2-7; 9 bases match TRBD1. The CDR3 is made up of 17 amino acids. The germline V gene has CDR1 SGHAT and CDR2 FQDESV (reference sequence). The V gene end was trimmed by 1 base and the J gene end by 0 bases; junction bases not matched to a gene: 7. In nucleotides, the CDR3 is TGTGCCAGCAGCTTAGGGGACAGGGTGGTTCCCTCCTACGAGCAGTACTTC. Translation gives CASSLGDRVVPSYEQYF.

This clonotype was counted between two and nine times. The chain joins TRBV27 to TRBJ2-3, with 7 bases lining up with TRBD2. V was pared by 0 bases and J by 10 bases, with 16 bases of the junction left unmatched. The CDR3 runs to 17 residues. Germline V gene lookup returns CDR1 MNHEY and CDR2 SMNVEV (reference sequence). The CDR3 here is CASSLSGVLGGPTAQYF. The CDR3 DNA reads TGTGCCAGCAGTTTATCCGGAGTCCTGGGAGGGCCTACTGCGCAGTATTTT.